This T cell receptor (beta chain) derives from a study of cytomegalovirus exposure and HLA in healthy donors. Study-level points and caveats: The study labeled 164 TCR beta chains cytomegalovirus-associated.

Clones were read by immunoSEQ multiplex PCR, and TCRdb kept only the in-frame ones, dropping some. The sample yields tens of thousands of clones, around 96% seen once. Notes on this clone: Its antigen is not known.

The CDR3 sequence is 18 residues long. The trim removed 0 bases at V and 0 bases at J, leaving 5 bases unmatched. Looked up from germline, CDR1 is SGHRS and CDR2 is YFSETQ. Sequences were obtained from PBMCs. This clonotype was obtained from a man aged 18 to 30 in good health and CMV-seropositive. The rearrangement joins TRBV5-1 to TRBJ2-3; 12 bases agree with TRBD2. DNA for the CDR3: TGCGCCAGCAGCTTGGGCTCTCTAGCGGGGGGGAGCACAGATACGCAGTATTTT. Translating gives CASSLGSLAGGSTDTQYF. The full variable domain, with the rest looked up from reference TRBV5-1 and TRBJ2-3, is KAGVTQTPRYLIKTRGQQVTLSCSPISGHRSVSWYQQTPGQGLQFLFEYFSETQRNKGNFPGRFSGRQFSNSRSEMNVSTLELGDSALYLCASSLGSLAGGSTDTQYFGPGTRLTVL.